A selection of T cell receptor beta chains follows, all from one sample in a study of cytomegalovirus exposure and HLA in healthy donors. Here immunoSEQ multiplex PCR was the method, and the copy in TCRdb shows in-frame clones only, minus some. The table lists 95,000 to 110,000 clones. Sequencing was done on a sample of PBMCs. These receptors all stem from a man in his forties in good health and CMV-seronegative. CDR3s include the opening cysteine and the closing phenylalanine or tryptophan. The D gene is left open where the match is weak. Clone sizes are given selectively: once, few, many, or a class where the clone is expanded.

j_call v_call d_call cdr3_length clone_size cdr3_aa cdr3_nt
TRBJ2-3 TRBV5-5 - 11 - CASSLLAHQYF TGTGCCAGCAGCTTGTTGGCCCACCAGTATTTT
TRBJ1-3 TRBV9 TRBD1 17 - CASSPRDRPFSGNTIYF TGTGCCAGCAGCCCCCGGGACAGGCCGTTCTCTGGAAACACCATATATTTT
TRBJ1-2 TRBV5-1 - 13 - CASSSSESYGYTF TGCGCCAGCAGCTCGAGTGAGAGCTATGGCTACACCTTC
TRBJ2-3 TRBV18 TRBD1 14 - CASSLDRGTDTQYF TGTGCCAGCTCTCTTGACAGGGGCACAGATACGCAGTATTTT
TRBJ1-5 TRBV10-3 - 13 - CAIQREGNQPQHF TGTGCCATCCAGCGGGAGGGCAATCAGCCCCAGCATTTT
TRBJ2-1 TRBV7-9 TRBD1 15 - CASSLRTGLVDEQFF TGTGCCAGCAGCCTCCGGACAGGGTTGGTAGATGAGCAGTTCTTC
TRBJ2-2 TRBV4-3 TRBD2 17 - CASSQDLGGANTGELFF TGCGCCAGCAGCCAAGATCTCGGGGGGGCGAACACCGGGGAGCTGTTTTTT
TRBJ1-1 TRBV7-2 - 13 - CASSLGANTEAFF TGTGCCAGCAGCTTAGGGGCTAACACTGAAGCTTTCTTT
TRBJ1-1 TRBV6-5 - 15 - CASSSHGRGNTEAFF TGTGCCAGCAGCTCTCACGGGCGGGGGAACACTGAAGCTTTCTTT
TRBJ2-5 TRBV11-2 TRBD1 16 - CASSPRTGTGQETQYF TGTGCCAGCAGCCCCAGAACCGGGACAGGACAAGAGACCCAGTACTTC
TRBJ1-3 TRBV18 - 14 - CASSRYFSGNTIYF TGTGCCAGCTCACGCTACTTCTCTGGAAACACCATATATTTT
TRBJ2-2 TRBV21-1 - 16 medium-sized CASSRAPGHTRGELFF TGTGCCAGCAGCAGGGCACCGGGACACACTCGCGGGGAGCTGTTTTTT
TRBJ1-1 TRBV7-6 TRBD1 15 - CASSLGQGGDGEAFF TGTGCCAGCAGCTTAGGACAGGGAGGCGATGGTGAAGCTTTCTTT
TRBJ2-5 TRBV7-7 - 15 - CASSLGLLGGETQYF TGTGCCAGCAGCTTAGGGCTGCTTGGTGGAGAGACCCAGTACTTC
TRBJ1-2 TRBV4-2 TRBD1 15 - CASSQDRDRGPGYTF TGTGCCAGCAGCCAAGATAGGGACAGGGGGCCCGGCTACACCTTC
TRBJ2-3 TRBV28 TRBD2 17 - CASSFGSGAGSTDTQYF TGTGCCAGCAGTTTCGGTAGCGGGGCGGGGAGCACAGATACGCAGTATTTT
TRBJ2-2 TRBV6-6 TRBD1 14 - CASRRDREYGELFF TGTGCCAGCAGACGGGACAGGGAGTACGGGGAGCTGTTTTTT
TRBJ1-5 TRBV6-6 - 13 - CASSGQSNQPQHF TGTGCCAGCAGTGGACAGAGCAATCAGCCCCAGCATTTT
TRBJ1-2 TRBV6-5 - 15 - CASSYSGLVNYGYTF TGTGCCAGCAGTTACTCGGGACTGGTTAACTATGGCTACACCTTC
TRBJ2-7 TRBV19 TRBD1 13 - CASSRDRVKEQYF TGTGCCAGTAGCCGAGACAGGGTCAAAGAGCAGTACTTC
TRBJ2-1 TRBV5-1 - 15 - CASSLGGFGANEQFF TGCGCCAGCAGCCTCGGGGGATTTGGGGCCAATGAGCAGTTCTTC
TRBJ1-4 TRBV19 - 15 - CASSHPTGTNEKLFF TGTGCCAGTAGTCACCCGACAGGTACTAATGAAAAACTGTTTTTT
TRBJ2-5 TRBV7-2 TRBD2 14 - CASSSFSGGETQYF TGTGCCAGCAGCTCATTCTCGGGGGGGGAGACCCAGTACTTC
TRBJ2-1 TRBV6-5 TRBD1 13 - CASRGQTYNEQFF TGTGCCAGCAGGGGACAGACCTACAATGAGCAGTTCTTC
TRBJ2-1 TRBV7-6 - 11 - CASTRTREQFF TGTGCCAGCACCCGGACTCGTGAGCAGTTCTTC